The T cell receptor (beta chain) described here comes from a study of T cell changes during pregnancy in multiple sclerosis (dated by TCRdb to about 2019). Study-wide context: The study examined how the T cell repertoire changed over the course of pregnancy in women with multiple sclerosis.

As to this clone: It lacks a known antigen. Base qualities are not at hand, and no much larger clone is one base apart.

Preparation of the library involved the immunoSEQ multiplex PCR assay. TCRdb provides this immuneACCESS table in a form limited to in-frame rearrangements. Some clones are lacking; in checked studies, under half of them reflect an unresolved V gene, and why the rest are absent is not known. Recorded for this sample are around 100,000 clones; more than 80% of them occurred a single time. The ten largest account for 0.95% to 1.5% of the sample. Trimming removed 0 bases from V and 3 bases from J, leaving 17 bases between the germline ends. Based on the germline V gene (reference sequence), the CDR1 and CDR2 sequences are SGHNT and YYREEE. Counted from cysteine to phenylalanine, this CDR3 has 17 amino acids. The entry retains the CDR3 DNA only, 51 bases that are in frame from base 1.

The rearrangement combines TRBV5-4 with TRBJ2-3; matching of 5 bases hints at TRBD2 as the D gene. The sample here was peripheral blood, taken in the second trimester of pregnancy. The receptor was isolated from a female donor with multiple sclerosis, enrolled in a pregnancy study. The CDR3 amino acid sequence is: CASSLDRVRDQTDTQYF. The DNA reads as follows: TGTGCCAGCAGCTTGGACCGGGTCCGGGATCAAACAGATACGCAGTATTTT.